This T cell receptor beta chain comes out of a study of cytomegalovirus exposure and HLA in healthy donors. About the research overall: Findings of an earlier analysis included 90 million to 120 million unique TCR beta sequences from some 180 million T cells. A preliminary data release comprised roughly 85 million unique TCRs obtained from HLA-typed donors.

V gave up 5 bases and J gave up 5 bases, with 15 bases separating them. Germline V gene lookup returns CDR1 SQVTM and CDR2 ANQGSEA. The CDR3 contains 13 residues. PCR used 60 Vbeta primers and 13 Jbeta primers. Sequencing used immunoSEQ multiplex PCR; TCRdb keeps in-frame clones, though not all of them. Of tens of thousands of clones in the sample, about three quarters were seen once. The sample consisted of PBMCs. The V and J genes are TRBV29-1 and TRBJ1-1; a possible D gene is TRBD1 (5 bases). This receptor was taken from a man aged 60 to 69 in good health and CMV-seronegative. Written as DNA, the CDR3 is TGCAGCGTTATGGCTTCCGGGGGGACTGAAGCTTTCTTT. It encodes CSVMASGGTEAFF.